Following are 6 T cell receptor beta chains from one sample sequenced in a study of shared clonotypes between healthy human individuals. The method was immunoSEQ multiplex PCR; TCRdb's version includes in-frame clones alone and lacks a portion of them. Of hundreds of thousands of clones listed, 90% to 97% were seen once; the top ten hold 0.05% to 0.07%. Input material: naive CD4+ T cells sorted from blood. Subset here: CD45RA+ positively selected. These receptors originate from a woman in her 30s in good health.

The V and J genes are TRBV5-1 and TRBJ2-2, with D perhaps matching TRBD1 or TRBD2 (5 bases each). In germline, CDR1 is SGHRS, CDR2 YFSETQ. V dropped 0 bases and J dropped 0 bases, with 15 bases sitting between them. The CDR3 loop spans 18 amino acids. DNA for the CDR3: TGCGCCAGCAGCTTGGTGGGACCCGATGAATCGAACACCGGGGAGCTGTTTTTT. It is translated as CASSLVGPDESNTGELFF.

Concerning this clone itself: The same CDR3 arises from other DNA sequences in this sample as well. The CDR3 DNA reads TGCGCCAGCAGCCGCGCGCTAGGGGATGCATTCACAGATACGCAGTATTTT. Translated, it gives CASSRALGDAFTDTQYF. This chain uses TRBV4-1 with TRBJ2-3; weak D call: TRBD1 (5 bases). Germline V gene lookup returns CDR1 MGHRA and CDR2 YSYEKL. Trimming removed 4 bases from V and 2 bases from J, with 19 bases in between. The CDR3 spans 17 residues.

This clone was seen just once. The rearrangement joins TRBV19 to TRBJ2-1; 8 bases align to TRBD2. The CDR3 is made up of 16 amino acids. Per the germline V gene, CDR1 is LNHDA and CDR2 is SQIVND (reference sequence). Unmatched junction bases numbered 12, after V lost 7 bases and J lost 4 bases. This CDR3 reads CASKSLGAGEYNEQFF. The CDR3 DNA sequence: TGTGCCAGTAAGTCCCTCGGAGCGGGAGAGTACAATGAGCAGTTCTTC. Full variable domain (missing parts from reference TRBV19 and TRBJ2-1): DGGITQSPKYLFRKEGQNVTLSCEQNLNHDAMYWYRQDPGQGLRLIYYSQIVNDFQKGDIAEGYSVSREKKESFPLTVTSAQKNPTAFYLCASKSLGAGEYNEQFFGPGTRLTVL.

V is TRBV7-6 and J is TRBJ1-2, with no clear D. V dropped 2 bases and J dropped 6 bases, with 10 bases sitting between them. There are 13 residues in the CDR3. Germline loops: CDR1 SGHVS, CDR2 FNYEAQ. This chain's CDR3 is CASSLPGANGYTF. The CDR3 DNA reads as TGTGCCAGCAGCTTACCAGGTGCTAATGGCTACACCTTC. The whole variable domain, remainder taken from reference TRBV7-6 and TRBJ1-2, is GAGVSQSPRYKVTKRGQDVALRCDPISGHVSLYWYRQALGQGPEFLTYFNYEAQQDKSGLPNDRFSAERPEGSISTLTIQRTEQRDSAMYRCASSLPGANGYTFGSGTRLTVV.

The V gene is TRBV27, the J gene TRBJ2-1, with TRBD2 as a possible D gene (5 bases). With 5 bases removed from V and 7 bases from J, the gap between germline ends came to 15 bases. The CDR3 runs to 14 residues. Germline assignment: CDR1 MNHEY and CDR2 SMNVEV (reference sequence). In nucleotides, the CDR3 is TGTGCCAGCAGTCTCCATCTGGAGGTAAATGAGCAGTTCTTC. It yields the protein CASSLHLEVNEQFF.

This clone was counted once. The chain employs TRBV10-2 and TRBJ2-2, with D possibly called TRBD1 or TRBD2 (5 bases each). Trimming pared 10 bases from V and 5 bases from J, leaving 20 bases between. CDR3 size: 15 residues. CDR1 WSHSY and CDR2 SAAADI come from the germline V gene. In DNA, the CDR3 is TGCGCCACCAGAGCCAGGGCAGCGGAAACCGGGGAGCTGTTTTTT. Its protein is CATRARAAETGELFF.